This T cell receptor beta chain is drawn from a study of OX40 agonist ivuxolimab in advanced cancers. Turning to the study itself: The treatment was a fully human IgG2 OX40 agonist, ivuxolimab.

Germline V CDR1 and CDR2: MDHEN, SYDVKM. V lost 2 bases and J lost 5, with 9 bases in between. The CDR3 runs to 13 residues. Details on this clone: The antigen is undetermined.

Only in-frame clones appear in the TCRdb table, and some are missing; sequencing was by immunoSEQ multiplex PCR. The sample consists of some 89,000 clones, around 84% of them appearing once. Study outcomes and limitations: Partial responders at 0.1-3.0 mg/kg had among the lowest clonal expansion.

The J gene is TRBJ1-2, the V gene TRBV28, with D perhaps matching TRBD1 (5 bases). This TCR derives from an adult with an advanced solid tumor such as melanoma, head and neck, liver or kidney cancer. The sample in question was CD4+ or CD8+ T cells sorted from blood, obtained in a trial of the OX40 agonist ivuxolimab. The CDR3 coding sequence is TGTGCCAGCAGTTTAAGACAGTTATATGGCTACACCTTC. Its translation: CASSLRQLYGYTF.